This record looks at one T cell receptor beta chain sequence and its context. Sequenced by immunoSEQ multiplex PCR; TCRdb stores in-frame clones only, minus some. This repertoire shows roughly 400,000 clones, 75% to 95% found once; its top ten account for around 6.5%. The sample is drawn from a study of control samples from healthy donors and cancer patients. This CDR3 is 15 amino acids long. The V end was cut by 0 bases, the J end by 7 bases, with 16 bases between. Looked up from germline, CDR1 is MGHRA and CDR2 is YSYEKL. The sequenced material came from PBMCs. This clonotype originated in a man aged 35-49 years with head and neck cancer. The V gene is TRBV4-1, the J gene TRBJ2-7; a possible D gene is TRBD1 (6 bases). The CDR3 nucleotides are TGCGCCAGCAGCCAAGAGGGGACACAGCTTAGAGAGCAGTACTTC. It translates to CASSQEGTQLREQYF.